The 13 T cell receptor beta chains below come from one sample, sequenced in a study of OX40 agonist ivuxolimab in advanced cancers. Method: immunoSEQ multiplex PCR; TCRdb's copy keeps in-frame clones and lacks some. The table includes 90,000 to 100,000 clones, approximately 90% detected once. This specimen consisted of CD4+ or CD8+ T cells sorted from blood, obtained in a trial of the OX40 agonist ivuxolimab. These receptors were collected from an adult with an advanced solid tumor such as melanoma, head and neck, liver or kidney cancer.

V usage is TRBV19 and J usage is TRBJ1-1; 7 nucleotides match TRBD1. Germline CDR1 and CDR2: LNHDA and SQIVND (reference sequence). CDR3 length: 14 amino acids. V trimming: 4 bases; J trimming: 6 bases; junction bases outside the gene matches: 8. In nucleotides, the CDR3 is TGTGCCAGTAGTACCCGACAGGGTCGGGCTGAAGCTTTCTTT. This encodes CASSTRQGRAEAFF.

The J gene is TRBJ1-2, the V gene TRBV7-2, with 7 bases that match TRBD1. Germline CDR1 is SGHTA and CDR2 is FQGNSA. The V gene end was trimmed by 5 bases and the J gene end by 4 bases; junction bases not matched to a gene: 4. This CDR3 spans 13 amino acids. CDR3 nucleotides: TGTGCCAGCAGCCCGGACAGGTCCTATGGCTACACCTTC. This sequence encodes CASSPDRSYGYTF.

The V and J genes are TRBV10-3 and TRBJ1-2; D might be TRBD1 (5 bases). The CDR3 sequence is 17 residues long. Germline assignment: CDR1 ENHRY and CDR2 SYGVKD. V lost 0 bases and J lost 0, with 14 bases in between. The CDR3 spells CAISESTIRAPNYGYTF. Written as DNA, the CDR3 is TGTGCCATCAGTGAGTCGACCATCAGGGCGCCTAACTATGGCTACACCTTC.

The chain carries TRBV30 and TRBJ1-1; D not resolved. The CDR3 consists of 13 residues. V was pared by 3 bases and J by 1 base, with 9 bases between. Per the germline V gene, CDR1 is GTSNPN and CDR2 is SVGIG (reference sequence). DNA for the CDR3: TGTGCCTGGAGACGCCAAAGGAACACTGAAGCTTTCTTT. Amino acids: CAWRRQRNTEAFF.

The count of this clone is one. The CDR3 reads CASSWRGQGANAEQFF. The CDR3 DNA sequence: TGTGCCAGCAGCTGGCGGGGACAGGGGGCTAATGCTGAGCAGTTCTTC. This sequence joins TRBV7-2 and TRBJ2-1, with TRBD1 identical over 12 bases. The CDR3 length is 16 residues. J lost 9 bases, V lost 4 bases, and 10 bases had no gene match. Germline lookup yields CDR1 SGHTA and CDR2 FQGNSA.

A few counts support this clone. The chain links TRBV7-3 to TRBJ2-1; 9 bases are a match to TRBD1. CDR3 length: 15 residues. The germline V gene has CDR1 SGHTA and CDR2 FQGTGA. Unmatched junction bases numbered 1, after V lost 0 bases and J lost 4 bases. CDR3 in amino acids: CASSLTGQGYNEQFF. The CDR3 region has the DNA TGTGCCAGCAGCTTAACGGGACAGGGATACAATGAGCAGTTCTTC. The full variable domain, with the rest looked up from reference TRBV7-3 and TRBJ2-1, is GAGVSQTPSNKVTEKGKYVELRCDPISGHTALYWYRQSLGQGPEFLIYFQGTGAADDSGLPNDRFFAVRPEGSVSTLKIQRTERGDSAVYLCASSLTGQGYNEQFFGPGTRLTVL.

This chain connects TRBV4-1 to TRBJ1-6; 8 bases fit TRBD1. The CDR3 sequence is 15 residues long. The J segment lost 8 bases and the V segment lost 0 bases, leaving 3 bases of the junction unmatched. Per the germline V gene, CDR1 is MGHRA and CDR2 is YSYEKL. Written as DNA, the CDR3 is TGCGCCAGCAGCCAAGAGGTGACAGGGGATTCACCCCTCCACTTT. It is translated as CASSQEVTGDSPLHF.

The J gene is TRBJ2-7, the V gene TRBV11-2; 13 bases agree with TRBD2. Looked up from germline, CDR1 is SGHAT and CDR2 is FQNNGV. This CDR3 region has 15 residues. The V segment lost 5 bases and the J segment 2 bases; nucleotides outside the gene matches: 3. The CDR3 sequence is CASSTGTSGAYEQYF. CDR3 nucleotides: TGTGCCAGCAGCACGGGGACTAGCGGGGCCTACGAGCAGTACTTC.

The chain combines TRBV7-2 with TRBJ1-4, with D hard to call. Per germline, CDR1 SGHTA and CDR2 FQGNSA. The CDR3 is made up of 13 amino acids. V was shortened by 7 bases and J by 1 base, with 7 bases between the two germline ends. The CDR3 loop reads CASKRVTNEKLFF. The CDR3 bases are TGTGCCAGCAAACGAGTAACTAATGAAAAACTGTTTTTT.

J is TRBJ2-2 and V is TRBV5-8; weak D call: TRBD1 (5 bases). This CDR3 has 16 amino acids. The V end lost 0 bases, the J end lost 1 base, and 10 bases lay between the germline ends. From germline, CDR1 is SGHTS and CDR2 YDEGEE. The DNA for the CDR3 is TGTGCCAGCAGCTTGGGAGTAGGGGAGAACACCGGGGAGCTGTTTTTT. It specifies CASSLGVGENTGELFF.

In DNA, the CDR3 is TGTGCCAGCAGCCCTGGACAGGGTAGGAATGAGCAGTTCTTC. Translated: CASSPGQGRNEQFF. This chain joins TRBV4-2 and TRBJ2-1; 8 nucleotides match TRBD1. The CDR3 totals 14 residues. J gave up 7 bases and V 4 bases, and 6 bases lay outside the gene matches. Germline V CDR1 and CDR2: LGHNA, YNFKEQ.

The rearrangement joins TRBV6-6 to TRBJ2-3; 8 nucleotides match TRBD2. The CDR3 totals 15 residues. V shed 4 bases and J 5 bases; nucleotides not matched to a gene: 8. In germline, CDR1 is MNHNY, CDR2 SVGAGI (reference sequence). The CDR3 loop reads CASSSPGGPRDTQYF. The DNA for the CDR3 is TGTGCCAGCAGTTCCCCGGGGGGGCCTAGAGATACGCAGTATTTT.

This chain uses TRBV30 with TRBJ1-3; D not resolved. There are 15 residues in the CDR3. Germline-derived CDR1 and CDR2 are GTSNPN and SVGIG (reference sequence). Trimming stripped 0 bases from V and 0 bases from J, with 9 bases between. CDR3 loop: CAWSVRVSSGNTIYF. CDR3 sequence (DNA): TGTGCCTGGAGTGTACGGGTTAGCTCTGGAAACACCATATATTTT.